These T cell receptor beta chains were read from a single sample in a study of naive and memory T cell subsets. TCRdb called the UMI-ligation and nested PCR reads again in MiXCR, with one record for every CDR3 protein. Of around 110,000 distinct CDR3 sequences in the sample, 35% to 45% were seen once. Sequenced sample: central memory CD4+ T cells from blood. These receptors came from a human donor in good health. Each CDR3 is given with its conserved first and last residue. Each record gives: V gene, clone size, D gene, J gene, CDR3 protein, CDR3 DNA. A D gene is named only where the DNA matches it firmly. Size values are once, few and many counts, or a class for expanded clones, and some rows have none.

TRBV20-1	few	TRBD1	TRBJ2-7	CSAKGQGLREQYF	TGCAGTGCTAAGGGACAGGGATTGAGGGAGCAGTACTTC
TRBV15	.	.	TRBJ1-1	CATSRASNTEAFF	TGTGCCACCAGCAGAGCCTCGAACACTGAAGCTTTCTTT
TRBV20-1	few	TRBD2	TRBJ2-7	CSAPKTSGAYEQYF	TGCAGTGCCCCAAAGACTAGCGGGGCCTACGAGCAGTACTTC
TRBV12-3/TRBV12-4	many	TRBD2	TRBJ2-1	CASTTLAGNNEQFF	TGTGCCAGCACCACACTAGCGGGGAACAATGAGCAGTTCTTC
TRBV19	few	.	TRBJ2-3	CASSRGVDTQYF	TGTGCCAGTAGTAGAGGGGTCGATACGCAGTATTTT
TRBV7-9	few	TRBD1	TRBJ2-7	CASSLRTGEYEQYF	TGTGCCAGCAGCTTAAGGACAGGGGAGTACGAGCAGTACTTC
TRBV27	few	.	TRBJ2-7	CASSSRDGYEQYF	TGTGCCAGCAGTTCCCGGGACGGCTACGAGCAGTACTTC
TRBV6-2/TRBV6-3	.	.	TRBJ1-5	CASSPPDRWGQPQHF	TGTGCCAGCAGCCCACCGGACCGTTGGGGGCAGCCCCAGCATTTT
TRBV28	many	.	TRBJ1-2	CASSLGLQGFGYTF	TGTGCCAGCAGTTTGGGTCTACAGGGCTTTGGCTACACCTTC
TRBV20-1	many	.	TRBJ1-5	CSALDSYSNQPQHF	TGCAGTGCTCTTGACAGCTATAGCAATCAGCCCCAGCATTTT
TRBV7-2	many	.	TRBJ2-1	CASSFGVWGGPFSSYNEQFF	TGTGCCAGCAGCTTCGGCGTCTGGGGCGGGCCCTTCAGCTCCTACAATGAGCAGTTCTTC
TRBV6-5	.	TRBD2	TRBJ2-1	CASSYSVAGLYNEQFF	TGTGCCAGCAGTTACTCAGTAGCGGGGCTCTACAATGAGCAGTTCTTC
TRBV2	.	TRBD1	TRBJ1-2	CASSRQGALADYGYTF	TGTGCCAGCAGTCGACAGGGGGCTCTAGCAGACTATGGCTACACCTTC
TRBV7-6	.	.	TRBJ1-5	CASSANTGDNQPQHF	TGTGCCAGCAGCGCCAATACGGGCGACAATCAGCCCCAGCATTTT
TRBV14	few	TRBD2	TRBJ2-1	CASSQDKLAGNNEQFF	TGTGCCAGCAGCCAAGACAAACTAGCGGGGAACAATGAGCAGTTCTTC
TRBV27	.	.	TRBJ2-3	CASCSYAGPLTDTQYF	TGTGCCAGCTGCTCGTACGCAGGGCCGCTCACAGATACGCAGTATTTT
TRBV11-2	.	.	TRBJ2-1	CASSLVWVEMGNEQFF	TGTGCCAGCAGCTTAGTTTGGGTGGAGATGGGAAATGAGCAGTTCTTC
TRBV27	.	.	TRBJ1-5	CASSLIASGAGLFGPQHF	TGTGCCAGCAGTTTAATAGCCTCAGGGGCCGGTTTATTCGGGCCCCAGCATTTT
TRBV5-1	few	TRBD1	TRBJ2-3	CASSTNETGAGTDTQYF	TGCGCCAGCAGCACGAACGAGACAGGGGCCGGCACAGATACGCAGTATTTT
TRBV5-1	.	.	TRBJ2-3	CTSSLYLGGTDTQYF	TGCACCAGCAGCTTGTACTTGGGGGGCACAGATACGCAGTATTTT
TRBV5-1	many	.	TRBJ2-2	CASSLYHNTGELFF	TGCGCCAGCAGCTTGTATCACAACACCGGGGAGCTGTTTTTT
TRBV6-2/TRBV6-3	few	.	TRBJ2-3	CASQSRMLDTQYF	TGTGCCAGCCAGTCACGGATGTTGGATACGCAGTATTTT
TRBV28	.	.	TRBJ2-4	CASSPGEAGAARDF	TGTGCCAGCAGCCCAGGGGAAGCAGGGGCGGCCCGGGACTTC
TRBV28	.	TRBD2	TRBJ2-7	CASRGGLGIPVAYEQYF	TGTGCCAGCAGGGGAGGACTAGGGATACCCGTAGCCTACGAGCAGTACTTC
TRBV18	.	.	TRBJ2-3	CASSTGLGTDTQYF	TGTGCCAGCTCAACGGGTCTTGGCACAGATACGCAGTATTTT
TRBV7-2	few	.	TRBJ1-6	CASSFRLDGNSPLHF	TGTGCCAGCAGCTTCAGGTTGGACGGCAATTCACCCCTCCACTTT
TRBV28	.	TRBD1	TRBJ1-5	CASSPRQGSRQPQHF	TGTGCCAGCAGTCCAAGACAGGGGTCTCGTCAGCCCCAGCATTTT
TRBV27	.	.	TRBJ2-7	CASTRRPDSSYEQYF	TGTGCCAGCACCCGGCGGCCGGACAGCTCCTACGAGCAGTACTTC
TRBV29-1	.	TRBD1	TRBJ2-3	CSVPGQGTGTQYF	TGCAGCGTTCCCGGACAGGGGACCGGTACGCAGTATTTT
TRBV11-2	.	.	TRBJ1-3	CASSLDGGYGNTIYF	TGTGCCAGCAGCTTAGATGGGGGTTATGGAAACACCATATATTTT
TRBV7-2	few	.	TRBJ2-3	CASSYASGTDTQYF	TGTGCCAGCAGCTACGCGTCGGGCACAGATACGCAGTATTTT
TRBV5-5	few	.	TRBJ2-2	CASSHSSLASGTGELFF	TGTGCCAGCAGCCATTCCTCACTCGCCTCGGGTACCGGGGAGCTGTTTTTT
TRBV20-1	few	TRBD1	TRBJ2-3	CSARVRDRISHTQYF	TGCAGTGCTAGAGTCCGGGACAGAATATCCCATACGCAGTATTTT
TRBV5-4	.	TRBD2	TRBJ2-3	CASSWTSGSTDTQYF	TGTGCCAGCAGCTGGACTAGCGGGAGCACAGATACGCAGTATTTT
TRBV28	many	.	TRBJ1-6	CASRPTGIRSPLHF	TGTGCCAGCAGACCAACAGGGATTCGGTCACCCCTCCACTTT
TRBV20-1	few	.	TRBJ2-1	CSAPDRRSPYNEQFF	TGCAGTGCTCCCGATCGACGTTCTCCTTACAATGAGCAGTTCTTC
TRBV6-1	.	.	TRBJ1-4	CASSEDRGDEKLFF	TGTGCCAGCAGTGAGGACCGTGGGGATGAAAAACTGTTTTTT
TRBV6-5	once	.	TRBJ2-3	CASSYDGGHTDTQYF	TGTGCCAGCAGTTACGATGGGGGGCACACAGATACGCAGTATTTT
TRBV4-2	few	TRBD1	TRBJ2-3	CASSRTTGGVSDTQYF	TGTGCCAGCAGCCGGACGACAGGGGGCGTATCAGATACGCAGTATTTT